Following are 29 T cell receptor beta chains from one sample sequenced in a study of T cells in localized non-small cell lung cancer. The data were produced by immunoSEQ multiplex PCR, yet TCRdb's version contains in-frame clones alone and is incomplete. The sample gives tens of thousands of clones, 70% to 90% of which show up once; about 7% is in the top ten. Sequenced material: peripheral blood, taken before any cancer treatment. The receptors stem from a male donor at least 60 years old with stage I squamous cell lung carcinoma.

The sample holds one count of this clone. V is TRBV7-2 and J is TRBJ2-7; D is undetermined. The CDR3 has 15 amino acids. The germline V and J ends were trimmed by 2 bases and 6 bases, with 17 bases remaining between them. Germline V gene sequence: CDR1 SGHTA, CDR2 FQGNSA. CDR3: CASSLKVGPAGEQYF. In nucleotides, the CDR3 is TGTGCCAGCAGCTTAAAGGTAGGACCCGCCGGCGAGCAGTACTTC.

The rearrangement links TRBV28 to TRBJ2-2; 7 nucleotides line up with TRBD1. The length of the CDR3 is 15 residues. After removal of 8 bases from V and 10 bases from J, the junction contained 16 bases not matched to a gene. The germline V gene encodes CDR1 MDHEN and CDR2 SYDVKM. CDR3 sequence: CASAHQGGEGEELFF. The DNA for the CDR3 is TGTGCCAGCGCCCATCAAGGGGGCGAAGGAGAGGAGCTGTTTTTT.

This clone occurred once. This chain joins TRBV5-5 and TRBJ1-6, with 7 nucleotides matching TRBD1. Losses at the gene ends were 0 bases for V and 6 bases for J; bases not matched to a gene: 9. Germline CDR1 is SGHKS and CDR2 is YYEKEE (reference sequence). This CDR3 is built from 17 residues. The chain's CDR3 is CASSLAKGALSNSPLHF. In nucleotides, the CDR3 is TGTGCCAGCAGCTTGGCCAAGGGGGCGCTGTCTAATTCACCCCTCCACTTT.

The V call is TRBV2, the J call TRBJ1-1; 9 nucleotides match TRBD1. Germline values: CDR1 SNHLY, CDR2 FYNNEI. The CDR3 is 13 residues long. The ends lost 7 bases at V and 5 bases at J; junction bases unmatched: 5. The DNA for the CDR3 is TGTGCCAGCATAACGGACAGGGGTACTGAAGCTTTCTTT. Translated: CASITDRGTEAFF.

The gene calls are TRBV5-1 and TRBJ1-1, with TRBD1 as a possible D gene (5 bases). Germline V gives CDR1 SGHRS, CDR2 YFSETQ. The CDR3 extends over 15 amino acids. Between the trimmed V and J ends, which lost 0 bases and 5 bases, there was a span of 14 bases. This chain's CDR3 is CASSLESGRGTEAFF. The DNA for the CDR3 is TGCGCCAGCAGCTTGGAGTCGGGGCGCGGAACTGAAGCTTTCTTT.

The chain has TRBV15 and TRBJ2-1, with D possibly being TRBD1 (5 bases). Per germline, CDR1 LNHNV and CDR2 YYDKDF (reference sequence). V lost 3 bases and J lost 10, with 10 bases in between. The CDR3 totals 12 residues. The CDR3 loop reads CATSSRVREQFF. The CDR3 DNA is TGTGCCACCAGCAGCAGGGTGAGAGAGCAGTTCTTC.

The chain employs TRBV6-5 and TRBJ2-7; tentative D call: TRBD1 (6 bases). V was cut by 6 bases and J by 5 bases, with 14 bases left in between. The length of the CDR3 is 13 residues. Germline V gene data show CDR1 as MNHEY and CDR2 as SVGAGI. The CDR3 DNA is TGTGCCAGCAGGGTGACAGGAGGTGACGAGCAGTACTTC. Residues: CASRVTGGDEQYF.

The chain links TRBV5-1 to TRBJ2-7, with D unresolved. V was clipped by 2 bases and J by 0 bases, with 9 bases between them. The V gene's germline CDR1 is SGHRS and CDR2 YFSETQ. This CDR3 comprises 14 residues. Here the CDR3 DNA reads TGCGCCAGCAGCTTTATGGGTCCCTCCTACGAGCAGTACTTC. As protein: CASSFMGPSYEQYF.

Only one count was recorded for this clone. This chain uses TRBV6-6 with TRBJ2-5, with a possible D match to TRBD1 (6 bases). This CDR3 comprises 16 residues. CDR1 and CDR2 from the germline V gene are MNHNY and SVGAGI (reference sequence). V gave up 0 bases and J gave up 1 base, with 12 bases separating them. The CDR3 is CASSYSNRAIQETQYF. In DNA, the CDR3 is TGTGCCAGCAGTTACTCTAACAGGGCGATCCAAGAGACCCAGTACTTC.

This chain uses TRBV11-1 with TRBJ1-1; 10 positions agree with TRBD1. The CDR3 spans 17 residues. J gave up 1 base and V 3 bases, and 8 bases lay outside the gene matches. CDR1 is SGHAT and CDR2 is FQDESV in the germline V gene (reference sequence). CDR3 sequence: CASSFGPGQGRNTEAFF. The CDR3 DNA reads as TGTGCCAGCAGCTTCGGACCGGGACAGGGGAGGAACACTGAAGCTTTCTTT.

In nucleotides, the CDR3 is TGTGCCTGGAGTGTAGCTTCCGGGGGGCGTGACATTCAGTACTTC. Translation gives CAWSVASGGRDIQYF. The chain combines TRBV30 with TRBJ2-4, with TRBD2 as a possible D gene (7 bases). The germline V gene has CDR1 GTSNPN and CDR2 SVGIG (reference sequence). The CDR3 is made up of 15 amino acids. The V gene lost 0 bases and the J gene lost 8 bases, with 17 bases spanning the gap.

This clone was detected only once. The CDR3 coding sequence is TGTGCCAGCAGCCGGACGTTCACCGGGGAGCTGTTTTTT. It is translated as CASSRTFTGELFF. V gene TRBV2 combines with J gene TRBJ2-2; D not certain. This CDR3 comprises 13 residues. V gave up 6 bases and J gave up 4 bases, with 9 bases separating them. Germline CDR1 SNHLY, CDR2 FYNNEI.

The gene calls are TRBV6-6 and TRBJ1-1, with D possibly being TRBD1 (5 bases). This CDR3 has 14 amino acids. Per germline, CDR1 MNHNY and CDR2 SVGAGI (reference sequence). With 0 bases removed from V and 5 bases from J, the gap between germline ends came to 10 bases. CDR3 nucleotides: TGTGCCAGCAGTTACTCGCCAGGGCAGACTGAAGCTTTCTTT. Its translation: CASSYSPGQTEAFF.

The chain uses TRBV19 and TRBJ1-5; D not certain. V lost 10 bases, J lost 0 bases, and 7 bases lay in between. This CDR3 comprises 12 residues. The germline CDR1 and CDR2 sequences are LNHDA and SQIVND (reference sequence). Here the CDR3 reads CATSDSNQPQHF. CDR3 sequence (DNA): TGTGCCACCTCCGATAGCAATCAGCCCCAGCATTTT. Filled out from reference TRBV19 and TRBJ1-5, the complete variable domain reads DGGITQSPKYLFRKEGQNVTLSCEQNLNHDAMYWYRQDPGQGLRLIYYSQIVNDFQKGDIAEGYSVSREKKESFPLTVTSAQKNPTAFYLCATSDSNQPQHFGDGTRLSIL.

The chain carries TRBV7-2 and TRBJ1-3; weak D call: TRBD1 (6 bases). CDR3 length equals 14 residues. Germline CDR1 SGHTA, CDR2 FQGNSA. V was shortened by 1 base and J by 8 bases, with 12 bases between the two germline ends. The CDR3 reads CASSLGGLWDTIYF. The CDR3 nucleotides read TGTGCCAGCAGCTTAGGGGGGCTTTGGGACACCATATATTTT.

This clone was detected only once. DNA of the CDR3: TGTGCCTGGCGGTACCGGGACAGAATTAACTATGGCTACACCTTC. Translating it yields CAWRYRDRINYGYTF. V usage is TRBV30 and J usage is TRBJ1-2, with TRBD1 matching over 7 bases. This CDR3 has 15 amino acids. The junction had 10 bases not matched to a gene; V was cut back by 5 bases and J by 1 base. Germline V gene sequence: CDR1 GTSNPN, CDR2 SVGIG (reference sequence). The whole variable domain, remainder taken from reference TRBV30 and TRBJ1-2, is SQTIHQWPATLVQPVGSPLSLECTVEGTSNPNLYWYRQAAGRGLQLLFYSVGIGQISSEVPQNLSASRPQDRQFILSSKKLLLSDSGFYLCAWRYRDRINYGYTFGSGTRLTVV.

The chain links TRBV6-6 to TRBJ1-6; D might be TRBD1 (6 bases). Trimming stripped 6 bases from V and 7 bases from J, with 13 bases between. The CDR3 loop spans 14 amino acids. The germline gives CDR1 MNHNY, CDR2 SVGAGI (reference sequence). CDR3 sequence reads: CASRTQGNNSPLHF. The CDR3, as DNA: TGTGCCAGCAGGACACAGGGAAACAATTCACCCCTCCACTTT.

This chain uses TRBV7-3 with TRBJ1-1; a weak D match, TRBD1 (6 bases). The CDR3 runs to 13 residues. Trimming stripped 5 bases from V and 6 bases from J, with 13 bases between. Germline assignment: CDR1 SGHTA and CDR2 FQGTGA. The CDR3 nucleotides read TGTGCCAGCAGCCAACGGCACAGGGCTGAAGCTTTCTTT. This translates into CASSQRHRAEAFF.

This chain links TRBV20-1 with TRBJ1-1; no firm D call. The germline gives CDR1 DFQATT, CDR2 SNEGSKA (reference sequence). V lost 3 bases to trimming and J lost 4 bases, with 6 bases between them. The CDR3 runs to 11 residues. This CDR3 reads CSARTVTEAFF. The DNA of the CDR3 is TGCAGTGCTAGGACGGTCACTGAAGCTTTCTTT.

V gene TRBV9 combines with J gene TRBJ2-3, with 7 nucleotides matching TRBD2. With 3 bases clipped from V and 3 bases from J, the junction kept 7 bases outside the gene matches. Germline values: CDR1 SGDLS, CDR2 YYNGEE. The CDR3 covers 15 residues. CDR3 in amino acids: CASSASAGQTDTQYF. CDR3 DNA sequence: TGTGCCAGCAGCGCCTCAGCGGGGCAGACAGATACGCAGTATTTT. Full variable domain (outside the CDR3, taken from reference TRBV9 and TRBJ2-3): DSGVTQTPKHLITATGQRVTLRCSPRSGDLSVYWYQQSLDQGLQFLIQYYNGEERAKGNILERFSAQQFPDLHSELNLSSLELGDSALYFCASSASAGQTDTQYFGPGTRLTVL.

The chain recombines TRBV6-4 with TRBJ1-6, with a possible D match to TRBD1 (6 bases). There are 14 residues in the CDR3. Looked up from germline, CDR1 is MRHNA and CDR2 is SNTAGT. Trimming cost V 0 bases and J 6 bases, with 6 bases left between them. Here the CDR3 reads CASSDSGANSPLHF. Written as DNA, the CDR3 is TGTGCCAGCAGTGACTCGGGGGCTAATTCACCCCTCCACTTT.

This chain uses TRBV6-5 with TRBJ2-5; a possible D gene is TRBD1 (8 bases). The V end lost 6 bases, the J end lost 2 bases, and 13 bases lay between the germline ends. The CDR3 is 14 residues long. CDR1 is MNHEY and CDR2 is SVGAGI in the germline V gene. CDR3 sequence: CASRDREGQETQYF. For the CDR3, the DNA is TGTGCCAGCAGGGACAGGGAGGGACAAGAGACCCAGTACTTC.

The gene calls are TRBV6-6 and TRBJ2-3; TRBD1 aligns across 9 bases. CDR1 is MNHNY, CDR2 SVGAGI, per germline (reference sequence). This CDR3 contains 14 residues. The ends lost 7 bases at V and 5 bases at J; junction bases unmatched: 7. CDR3 in DNA: TGTGCCAGCAAATTGACAGGGGGGCTAGATACGCAGTATTTT. The encoded protein is CASKLTGGLDTQYF.

This chain links TRBV10-3 with TRBJ2-1; D possibly corresponds to TRBD2 (7 bases). Between the trimmed V and J ends, which lost 5 bases and 2 bases, there was a span of 28 bases. This CDR3 comprises 20 residues. Germline V gives CDR1 ENHRY, CDR2 SYGVKD. The CDR3 loop is CAISKGGGRSQLFTYNEQFF. The CDR3 region has the DNA TGTGCCATCAGTAAGGGAGGGGGACGATCTCAATTATTTACCTACAATGAGCAGTTCTTC.

The chain combines TRBV6-5 with TRBJ2-3, with 10 bases identical to TRBD2. CDR1 and CDR2 (germline): MNHEY, SVGAGI. Trimming took 6 bases from V and 4 from J; bases not matched to a gene: 4. The CDR3 length is 14 residues. CDR3 in amino acids: CASRISGGPDTQYF. In DNA form, the CDR3 reads TGTGCCAGCAGGATTAGCGGGGGGCCAGATACGCAGTATTTT.

This chain links TRBV10-3 with TRBJ1-1; TRBD1 is a possible D gene (6 bases). CDR1 ENHRY and CDR2 SYGVKD come from the germline V gene. Trimming stripped 6 bases from V and 4 bases from J, with 15 bases between. This CDR3 is built from 14 residues. In DNA form, the CDR3 reads TGTGCCATCAGCAGGGGTTCGGGTGGCACTGAAGCTTTCTTT. Amino acids: CAISRGSGGTEAFF.

The chain recombines TRBV6-6 with TRBJ2-1; 7 bases are a match to TRBD1. Germline assignment: CDR1 MNHNY and CDR2 SVGAGI (reference sequence). Germline trimming cut 4 bases from V and 8 bases from J; bases unmatched to any gene: 8. The CDR3 is 14 amino acids. The CDR3 loop reads CASSLLTGIHEQFF. For the CDR3, the DNA is TGTGCCAGCAGTTTATTGACAGGGATACATGAGCAGTTCTTC.

This chain links TRBV13 with TRBJ2-2; no clear D gene. In germline, CDR1 is PRHDT, CDR2 FYEKMQ (reference sequence). V lost 0 bases and J 4 bases, leaving 9 bases between the germline ends. This CDR3 region has 15 residues. The CDR3 is CASSLGPGLTGELFF. CDR3 nucleotides: TGTGCCAGCAGCTTAGGCCCTGGGCTCACCGGGGAGCTGTTTTTT.

The gene calls are TRBV5-4 and TRBJ1-2, with TRBD1 matching over 8 bases. Trimming at V came to 3 bases and at J to 0 bases, leaving 4 bases not matched to a gene. CDR1 is SGHNT, CDR2 YYREEE, per germline (reference sequence). This CDR3 is 15 amino acids long. The CDR3 nucleotides read TGTGCCAGCAGCTACAGGGGGTTAGCTAACTATGGCTACACCTTC. Amino acid sequence: CASSYRGLANYGYTF.